The clone carrying this TCR beta chain was found many times. The antigen remains undetermined. Libraries were prepared by immunoSEQ multiplex PCR; TCRdb keeps only in-frame clonotypes and omits some of them. The data show 20,000 to 25,000 clones, none appearing only once, with around 6.6% held by the ten largest. The data derive from a study of T cells after posttransplantation cyclophosphamide. V gave up 7 bases and J gave up 4 bases; unmatched junction bases: 11. This CDR3 is built from 16 residues. Germline-derived CDR1 and CDR2 are SNHLY and FYNNEI. Peripheral blood was collected from the related graft donor on the marrow donation day. Study-level points and caveats: Tissue-infiltrating T cells from skin or gut overlapped little with blood T cells.

This TCR was sampled from an older woman in good health, CMV-negative, and a related stem cell transplant donor. The J gene is TRBJ1-3, the V gene TRBV2; the match to TRBD1 covers 9 bases. Sample: PBMCs. The CDR3 loop reads CASTPMPGTGGNTIYF. Here the CDR3 DNA reads TGTGCCAGCACCCCAATGCCCGGGACAGGGGGAAACACCATATATTTT. The variable domain in full, with the rest retrieved from reference TRBV2 and TRBJ1-3, is EPEVTQTPSHQVTQMGQEVILRCVPISNHLYFYWYRQILGQKVEFLVSFYNNEISEKSEIFDDQFSVERPDGSNFTLKIRSTKLEDSAMYFCASTPMPGTGGNTIYFGEGSWLTVV.